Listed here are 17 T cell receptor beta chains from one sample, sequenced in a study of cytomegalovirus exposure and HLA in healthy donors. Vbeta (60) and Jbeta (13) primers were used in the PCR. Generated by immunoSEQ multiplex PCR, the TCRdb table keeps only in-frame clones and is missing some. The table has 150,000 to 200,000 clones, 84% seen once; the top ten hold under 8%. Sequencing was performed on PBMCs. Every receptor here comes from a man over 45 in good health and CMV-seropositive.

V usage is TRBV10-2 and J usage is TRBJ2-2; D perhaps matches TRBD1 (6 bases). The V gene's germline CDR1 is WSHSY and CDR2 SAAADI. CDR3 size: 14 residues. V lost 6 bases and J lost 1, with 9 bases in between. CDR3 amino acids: CASRTTGNTGELFF. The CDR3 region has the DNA TGCGCCAGCAGGACGACAGGGAACACCGGGGAGCTGTTTTTT.

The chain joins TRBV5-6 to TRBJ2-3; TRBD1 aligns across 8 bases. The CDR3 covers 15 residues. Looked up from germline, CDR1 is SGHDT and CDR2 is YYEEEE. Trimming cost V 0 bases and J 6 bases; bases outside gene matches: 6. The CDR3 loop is CASSLGQGAWDTQYF. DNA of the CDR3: TGTGCCAGCAGCTTGGGGCAGGGGGCATGGGATACGCAGTATTTT.

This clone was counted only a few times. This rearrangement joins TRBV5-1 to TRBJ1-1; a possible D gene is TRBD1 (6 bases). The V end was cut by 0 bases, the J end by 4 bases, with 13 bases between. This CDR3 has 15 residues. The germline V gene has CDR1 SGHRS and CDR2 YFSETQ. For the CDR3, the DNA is TGCGCCAGCAGCTTGGATGGGGGCGGGGGCACTGAAGCTTTCTTT. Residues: CASSLDGGGGTEAFF.

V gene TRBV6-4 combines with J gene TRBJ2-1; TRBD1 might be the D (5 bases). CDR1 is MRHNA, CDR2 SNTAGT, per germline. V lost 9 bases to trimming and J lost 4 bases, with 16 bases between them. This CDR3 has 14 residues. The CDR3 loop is CARKKGPQYNEQFF. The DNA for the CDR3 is TGTGCCAGGAAAAAGGGGCCCCAATACAATGAGCAGTTCTTC.

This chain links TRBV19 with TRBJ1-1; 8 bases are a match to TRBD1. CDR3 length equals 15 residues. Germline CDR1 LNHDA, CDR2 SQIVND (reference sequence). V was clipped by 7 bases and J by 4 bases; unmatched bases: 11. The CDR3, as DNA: TGTGCCAGTAAAGTAGCCCAGGGGGCGCGCACTGAAGCTTTCTTT. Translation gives CASKVAQGARTEAFF.

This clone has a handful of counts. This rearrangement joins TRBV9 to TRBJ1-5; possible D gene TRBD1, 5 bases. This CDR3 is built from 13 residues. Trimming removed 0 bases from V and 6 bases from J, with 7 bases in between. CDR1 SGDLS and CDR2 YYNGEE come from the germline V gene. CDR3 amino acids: CASSVGGRQPQHF. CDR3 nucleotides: TGTGCCAGCAGCGTAGGGGGCCGTCAGCCCCAGCATTTT.

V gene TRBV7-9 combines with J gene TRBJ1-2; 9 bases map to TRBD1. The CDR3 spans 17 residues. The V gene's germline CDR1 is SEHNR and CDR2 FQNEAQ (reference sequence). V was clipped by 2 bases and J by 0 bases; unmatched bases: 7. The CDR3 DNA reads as TGTGCCAGCAGCTTACGGGACAGGGAATTGGCTAACTATGGCTACACCTTC. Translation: CASSLRDRELANYGYTF.

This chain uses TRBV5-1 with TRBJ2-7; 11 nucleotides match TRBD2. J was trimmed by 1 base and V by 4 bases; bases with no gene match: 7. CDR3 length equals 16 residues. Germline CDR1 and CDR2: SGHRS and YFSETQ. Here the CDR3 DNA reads TGCGCCAGCAGCAACGACGGGACTAGCGGTTCCTACGAGCAGTACGTC. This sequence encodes CASSNDGTSGSYEQYV.

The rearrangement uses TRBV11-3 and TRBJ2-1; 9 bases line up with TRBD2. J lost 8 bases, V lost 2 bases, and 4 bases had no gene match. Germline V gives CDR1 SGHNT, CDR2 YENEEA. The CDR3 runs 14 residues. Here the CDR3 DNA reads TGTGCCAGCAGCTTATCTAGACTAGCGGATGAGCAGTTCTTC. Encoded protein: CASSLSRLADEQFF. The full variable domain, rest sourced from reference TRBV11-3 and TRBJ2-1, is EAGVVQSPRYKIIEKKQPVAFWCNPISGHNTLYWYLQNLGQGPELLIRYENEEAVDDSQLPKDRFSAERLKGVDSTLKIQPAELGDSAVYLCASSLSRLADEQFFGPGTRLTVL.

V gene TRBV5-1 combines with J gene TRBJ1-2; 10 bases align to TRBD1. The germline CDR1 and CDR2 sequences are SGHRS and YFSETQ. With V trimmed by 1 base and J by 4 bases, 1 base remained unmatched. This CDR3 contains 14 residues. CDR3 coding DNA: TGCGCCAGCAGCTTGAGGACAGGGGGCTATGGCTACACCTTC. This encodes CASSLRTGGYGYTF.

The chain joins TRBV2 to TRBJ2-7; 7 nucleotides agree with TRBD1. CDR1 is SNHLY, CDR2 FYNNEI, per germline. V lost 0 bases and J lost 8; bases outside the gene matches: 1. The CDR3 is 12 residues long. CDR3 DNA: TGTGCCAGCAGTGAAGCGACAGGGAAGCAGTACTTC. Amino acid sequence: CASSEATGKQYF. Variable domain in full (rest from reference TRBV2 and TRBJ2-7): EPEVTQTPSHQVTQMGQEVILRCVPISNHLYFYWYRQILGQKVEFLVSFYNNEISEKSEIFDDQFSVERPDGSNFTLKIRSTKLEDSAMYFCASSEATGKQYFGPGTRLTVT.

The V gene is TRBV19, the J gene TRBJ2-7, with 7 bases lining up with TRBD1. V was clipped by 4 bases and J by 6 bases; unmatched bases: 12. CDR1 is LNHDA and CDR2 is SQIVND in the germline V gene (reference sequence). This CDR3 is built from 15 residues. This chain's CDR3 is CASSTRQGPRSEQYF. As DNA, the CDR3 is TGTGCCAGTAGTACCAGACAGGGTCCACGGTCCGAGCAGTACTTC.

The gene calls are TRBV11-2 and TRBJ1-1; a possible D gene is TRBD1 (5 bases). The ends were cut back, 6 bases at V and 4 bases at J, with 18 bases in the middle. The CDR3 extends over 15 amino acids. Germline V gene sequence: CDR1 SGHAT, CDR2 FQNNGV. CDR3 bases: TGTGCCAGCAGGGGTAATCTAGGGGCCCTCACTGAAGCTTTCTTT. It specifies CASRGNLGALTEAFF.

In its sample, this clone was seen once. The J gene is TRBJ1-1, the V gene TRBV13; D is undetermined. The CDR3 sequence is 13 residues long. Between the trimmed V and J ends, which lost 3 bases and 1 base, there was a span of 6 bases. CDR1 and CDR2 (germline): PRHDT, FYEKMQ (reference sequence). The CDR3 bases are TGTGCCAGCAGCTTGAGCCAGAACACTGAAGCTTTCTTT. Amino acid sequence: CASSLSQNTEAFF.

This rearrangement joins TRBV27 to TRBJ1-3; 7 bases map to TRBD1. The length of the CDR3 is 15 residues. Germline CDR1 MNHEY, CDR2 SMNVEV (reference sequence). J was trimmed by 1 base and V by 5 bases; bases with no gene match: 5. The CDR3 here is CASSRTGVSGNTIYF. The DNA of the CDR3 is TGTGCCAGCAGTCGCACAGGGGTATCTGGAAACACCATATATTTT.

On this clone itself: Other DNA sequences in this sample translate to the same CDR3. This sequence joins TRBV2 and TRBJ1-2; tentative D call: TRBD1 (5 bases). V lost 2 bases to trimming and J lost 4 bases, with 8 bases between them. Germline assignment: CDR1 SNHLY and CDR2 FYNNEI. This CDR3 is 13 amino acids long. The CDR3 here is CASSESTAYGYTF. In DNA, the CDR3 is TGTGCCAGCAGTGAATCGACAGCCTATGGCTACACCTTC.

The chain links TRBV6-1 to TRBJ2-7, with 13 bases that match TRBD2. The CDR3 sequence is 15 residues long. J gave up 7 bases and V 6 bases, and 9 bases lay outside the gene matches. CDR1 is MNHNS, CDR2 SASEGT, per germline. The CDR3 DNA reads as TGTGCCAGCAGCCCCAACCCGGGACTAGCGGGGGAGCAGTACGTC. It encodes CASSPNPGLAGEQYV.